This is a list of T cell receptor beta chains from one sample in a study of blood T cell repertoires in COVID-19. Only in-frame clones appear in the TCRdb table, and some are missing; sequencing was by immunoSEQ multiplex PCR. This table holds approximately 220,000 clones, about 85% found once. The sequenced sample was PBMCs or T cells enriched from blood (not recorded which). These receptor sequences come from a man aged 40-49 years who had recovered from COVID-19. CDR3s include the opening cysteine and the closing phenylalanine or tryptophan. A D gene is named only where the DNA matches it firmly. A row's size may be missing; if present it is once, few, many or a size class.

>TRBJ2-7|NA|TRBV7-9|few
TGTGCCAGCAGCTTCCAGAACGAGCAGTACTTC
CASSFQNEQYF
>TRBJ1-6|NA|TRBV5-4|few
TGTGCCAGCAGCTTGGCGGGAGCGTATAATTCACCCCTCCACTTT
CASSLAGAYNSPLHF
>TRBJ1-1|NA|TRBV12-3/TRBV12-4|NA
TGTGCCAGCAGTGCTCAGCCAGAGGCTGAAGCTTTCTTT
CASSAQPEAEAFF
>TRBJ2-1|TRBD1|TRBV27|NA
TGTGCCAGCAGTGCCACCGGGACAGACAATGAGCAGTTCTTC
CASSATGTDNEQFF
>TRBJ1-4|TRBD1|TRBV9|NA
TGTGCCAGCAGCCCCCCGGGACAGGGTCATGAAAAACTGTTTTTT
CASSPPGQGHEKLFF
>TRBJ2-3|NA|TRBV29-1|NA
TGCAGCGTTGAAGATCTCGTCTTCTACACAGATACGCAGTATTTT
CSVEDLVFYTDTQYF
>TRBJ2-5|TRBD2|TRBV24-1|NA
TGTGCCACCAGTCGACCTAGCGGGCTGGGCCAAGAGACCCAGTACTTC
CATSRPSGLGQETQYF
>TRBJ2-5|TRBD2|TRBV18|NA
TGTGCCAGCTCACCGGGAGGGATGAGTGGAGAGACCCAGTACTTC
CASSPGGMSGETQYF
>TRBJ2-7|TRBD1|TRBV7-9|NA
TGTGCCAGCAGCCCTGACAGGGGGCTGTCCGAGCAGTACTTC
CASSPDRGLSEQYF
>TRBJ1-5|TRBD1|TRBV19|NA
TGTGCCAGTAGTTCCCGGACAGGTAGGGTTGTGGAGCCCCAGCATTTT
CASSSRTGRVVEPQHF
>TRBJ2-7|NA|TRBV5-4|once
TGTGCCAGCAGTTTAAAAGGCCAGGGTCACGAGCAGTACTTC
CASSLKGQGHEQYF
>TRBJ1-2|NA|TRBV12-5|NA
TGTGCTAGTGGTTTGGTACTAAGGCCTCCTAACTATGGCTACACCTTC
CASGLVLRPPNYGYTF
>TRBJ1-1|TRBD1|TRBV20-1|NA
TGCAGTGCTAGTGAGGAGGCAGGGGGGTTCACTGAAGCTTTCTTT
CSASEEAGGFTEAFF
>TRBJ1-1|NA|TRBV28|few
TGTGCCAGCAGTCCGTCCCCCGGGGTTGAAGCTTTCTTT
CASSPSPGVEAFF
>TRBJ2-7|NA|TRBV11-2|NA
TGTGCCAGCAGCTTAGAGGACTTGAACTTCTACGAGCAGTACTTC
CASSLEDLNFYEQYF
>TRBJ1-6|NA|TRBV2|NA
TGTGCCAGCCCTCCGGACACAAAAACACCCCTCCACTTT
CASPPDTKTPLHF
>TRBJ1-5|NA|TRBV30|NA
TGTGCCTGGAGCCTGATAGGCGGGCAGCCCCAGCATTTT
CAWSLIGGQPQHF
>TRBJ2-3|NA|TRBV28|once
TGTGCCAGCAGTTTTGAGAATACGCAGTATTTT
CASSFENTQYF
>TRBJ2-4|NA|TRBV2|NA
TGTGCCAGCAGTGAAGAGCGAGCCAAAAACATTCAGTACTTC
CASSEERAKNIQYF
>TRBJ2-7|NA|TRBV10-3|NA
TGTGCCATCAATGAGGATCCCGGGGGCTACGAGCAGTACTTC
CAINEDPGGYEQYF
>TRBJ2-7|TRBD1|TRBV27|NA
TGTGCCAGCAGAACAGGGGCTCAGTCCTACGAGCAGTACTTC
CASRTGAQSYEQYF
>TRBJ2-5|TRBD1|TRBV4-3|NA
TGCGCCAGCAGCCATGCCGGGACAGGGGTCCCCGAGACCCAGTACTTC
CASSHAGTGVPETQYF
>TRBJ2-7|TRBD2|TRBV7-2|NA
TGTGCCAGCAGCTTCGGACTAGCGGCCTCCTACGAGCAGTACTTC
CASSFGLAASYEQYF
>TRBJ2-5|NA|TRBV3-1/TRBV3-2|NA
TGTGCCAGCAGCCCGGGGGTGGGGCCCCAAGAGACCCAGTACTTC
CASSPGVGPQETQYF
>TRBJ2-1|NA|TRBV11-2|NA
TGTGCCAGCAGCCCGACAGGCGAGCAGTTCTTC
CASSPTGEQFF
>TRBJ2-5|TRBD1|TRBV30|NA
TGTGCCTGGCAGGGGACAGGGGGCTATAGGAAGACCCAGTACTTC
CAWQGTGGYRKTQYF
>TRBJ2-7|NA|TRBV15|NA
TGTGCCACCAGCAGACCCGGCTACGAGCAGTACTTC
CATSRPGYEQYF
>TRBJ1-5|NA|TRBV24-1|NA
TGTGCCACCAGTGATTTGCGGCGGAGGCGACAGGGCAATCAGCCCCAGCATTTT
CATSDLRRRRQGNQPQHF
>TRBJ1-2|NA|TRBV6-2/TRBV6-3|once
TGTGCCAGCAGACCTACGGGGTCAGGTAGCTACACCTTC
CASRPTGSGSYTF
>TRBJ2-7|NA|TRBV11-2|NA
TGTGCCAGCAGCTTAGATCTACCCTACGAGCAGTACTTC
CASSLDLPYEQYF
>TRBJ2-1|NA|TRBV6-4|NA
TGTGCCAGCAGTGACGGTGGTGAGGCCAATGAGCAGTTCTTC
CASSDGGEANEQFF
>TRBJ1-1|NA|TRBV5-6|NA
TGTGCCAGCAGCTTGACAGTGAACACTGAAGCTTTCTTT
CASSLTVNTEAFF
>TRBJ2-1|TRBD2|TRBV27|NA
TGTGCCAGCAGTTTATCCAGCGGGGGTTACAATGAGCAGTTCTTC
CASSLSSGGYNEQFF
>TRBJ2-6|TRBD1|TRBV18|NA
TGTGCCAGCTCACCGACAGGGGCTGGGGCCAACGTCCTGACTTTC
CASSPTGAGANVLTF
>TRBJ1-5|NA|TRBV29-1|NA
TGCAGCGTCAGGAATAGCAATCAGCCCCAGCATTTT
CSVRNSNQPQHF
>TRBJ2-1|TRBD1|TRBV7-9|NA
TGTGCCAGCAGCTTAGCGGGACAGGGGAGCAATGAGCAGTTCTTC
CASSLAGQGSNEQFF
>TRBJ2-2|NA|TRBV6-2/TRBV6-3|NA
TGTGCCAGCAGTTACTTAGGGGTTACCGGGGAGCTGTTTTTT
CASSYLGVTGELFF
>TRBJ2-1|TRBD1|TRBV19|NA
TGTGCCAGTAGTACGGGTACAGGGGGCTCCTACAATGAGCAGTTCTTC
CASSTGTGGSYNEQFF
>TRBJ2-2|NA|TRBV4-1|NA
TGCGCCAGCAGCCAAGAAACCGGGGTGGGTTCCACCGGGGAGCTGTTTTTT
CASSQETGVGSTGELFF
>TRBJ2-7|TRBD1|TRBV7-9|NA
TGTGCCAGCAGCCTCCGACAGGGTACCTACGAGCAGTACTTC
CASSLRQGTYEQYF
>TRBJ2-2|NA|TRBV4-2|NA
TGTGCCAGCAGCCAAGAGGTCGCGGGCAACACCGGGGAGCTGTTTTTT
CASSQEVAGNTGELFF